The source of this TCR beta chain is a study of T-cell memory formation after mild COVID-19. This clonotype was seen a handful of times. The 5'RACE method, run with constant-segment primers, produced TCR alpha and TCR beta cDNA libraries (carrying sample barcodes and UMIs). TCRdb re-derived calls from the 5' RACE reads in MiXCR, one entry per CDR3 protein. Of approximately 170,000 distinct CDR3 sequences in the sample, 13% were seen once. Germline V lookup: CDR1 MDHEN, CDR2 SYDVKM. V lost 6 bases and J lost 0, with 21 bases in between. CDR3 length: 18 residues. The sequencing sample was made of PBMCs or a T cell subset sorted from them (not recorded which). The receptor was isolated from a man younger than 35 who had mild COVID-19 (a few samples of this study predate the infection). Cell type and time point are not known. The genes are TRBV28 and TRBJ1-5; possible D gene TRBD1, 5 bases. CDR3 loop: CASRSEGPTSYSNQPQHF. Here the CDR3 DNA reads TGTGCCAGCAGATCCGAGGGACCGACCTCTTATAGCAATCAGCCCCAGCATTTT.